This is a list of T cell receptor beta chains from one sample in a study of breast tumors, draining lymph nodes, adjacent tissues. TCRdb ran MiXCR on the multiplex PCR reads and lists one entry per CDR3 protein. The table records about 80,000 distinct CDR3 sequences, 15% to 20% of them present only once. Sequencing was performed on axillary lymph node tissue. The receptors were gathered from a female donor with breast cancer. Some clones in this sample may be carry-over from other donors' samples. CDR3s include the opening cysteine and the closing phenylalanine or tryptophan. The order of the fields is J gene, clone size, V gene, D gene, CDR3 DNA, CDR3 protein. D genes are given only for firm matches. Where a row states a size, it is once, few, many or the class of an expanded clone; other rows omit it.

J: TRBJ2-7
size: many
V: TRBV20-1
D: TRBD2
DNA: TGCAGTGCTAGACCCTCTAGCGGGAGTCGAGGCTCCTACGAGCAGTACTTC
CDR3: CSARPSSGSRGSYEQYF

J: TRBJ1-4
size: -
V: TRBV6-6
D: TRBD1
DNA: TGTGCCAGCCGACCCGGGACAGGGATAACTAATGAAAAACTGTTTTTT
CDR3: CASRPGTGITNEKLFF

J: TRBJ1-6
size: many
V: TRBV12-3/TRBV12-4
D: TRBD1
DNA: TGTGCCAGCAGTACAATCACCCAAATCGACAGGGATAATTCACCCCTCCACTTT
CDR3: CASSTITQIDRDNSPLHF

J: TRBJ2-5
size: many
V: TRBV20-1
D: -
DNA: TGCAGTGCTCCAAGACGTGGGCAAGAGACCCAGTACTTC
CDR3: CSAPRRGQETQYF

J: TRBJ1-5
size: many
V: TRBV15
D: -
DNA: TGTGCCACCAGCAAAGACAGTGTTCGCAATCAGCCCCAGCATTTT
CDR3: CATSKDSVRNQPQHF

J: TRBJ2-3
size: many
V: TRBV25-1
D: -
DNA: TGTGCCAGCAGTTCTCGTGTGGGAGATACGCAGTATTTT
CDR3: CASSSRVGDTQYF

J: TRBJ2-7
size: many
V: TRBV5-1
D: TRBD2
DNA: TGCGCCAGCAGCTTGGGACTAGCGGGGTTCTACGAGCAGTACTTC
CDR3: CASSLGLAGFYEQYF

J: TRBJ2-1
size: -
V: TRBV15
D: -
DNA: TGTGCCACCAGCACCCGAGGTGGAGGACGGTCCTACGATGAGCAGTCCTTC
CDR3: CATSTRGGGRSYDEQSF

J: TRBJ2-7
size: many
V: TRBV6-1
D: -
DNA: TGTGCCAGCAGTGAAGTAGGGCCCTACGAGCAGTACTTC
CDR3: CASSEVGPYEQYF

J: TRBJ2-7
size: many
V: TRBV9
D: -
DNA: TGTGCCAGCAGCGTTGGGACTTCCGCCTTTAGCGAGCAGTACTTC
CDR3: CASSVGTSAFSEQYF

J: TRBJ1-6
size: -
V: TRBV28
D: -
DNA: TGTGCCAGCAGTATAACAGGGTTGCGTTCACCCCTCCACTTT
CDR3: CASSITGLRSPLHF

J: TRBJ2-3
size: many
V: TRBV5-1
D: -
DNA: TGCGCCAGCAGCGCCCGCACTAGATCTTCCACAGATACGCAGTATTTT
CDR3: CASSARTRSSTDTQYF

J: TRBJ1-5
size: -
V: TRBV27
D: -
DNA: TGTGCCAGCAGTTTAGAAGGCTTTCAGCCCCAGCATTTT
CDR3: CASSLEGFQPQHF